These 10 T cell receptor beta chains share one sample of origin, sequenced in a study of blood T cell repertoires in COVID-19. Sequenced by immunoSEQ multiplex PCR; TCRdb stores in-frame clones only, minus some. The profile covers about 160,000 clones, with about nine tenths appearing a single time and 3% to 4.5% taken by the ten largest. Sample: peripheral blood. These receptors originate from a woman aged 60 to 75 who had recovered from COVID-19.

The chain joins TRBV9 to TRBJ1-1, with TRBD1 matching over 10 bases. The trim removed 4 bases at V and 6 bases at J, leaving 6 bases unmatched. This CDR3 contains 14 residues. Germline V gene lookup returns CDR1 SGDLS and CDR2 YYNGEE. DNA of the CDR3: TGTGCCAGCAGCACGGGACAGGGGTTGGCTGAAGCTTTCTTT. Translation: CASSTGQGLAEAFF. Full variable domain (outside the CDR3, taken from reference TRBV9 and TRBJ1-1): DSGVTQTPKHLITATGQRVTLRCSPRSGDLSVYWYQQSLDQGLQFLIQYYNGEERAKGNILERFSAQQFPDLHSELNLSSLELGDSALYFCASSTGQGLAEAFFGQGTRLTVV.

The CDR3 sequence is CASSQAEGTRLWYEQYF. The CDR3 nucleotides are TGTGCCAGCAGCCAAGCCGAAGGGACTAGGCTCTGGTACGAGCAGTACTTC. This rearrangement joins TRBV3-1 (or the pseudogene TRBV3-2) to TRBJ2-7; 8 nucleotides match TRBD2. CDR1 and CDR2 from the germline V gene are LGHDT and YNNKEL (reference sequence). CDR3 length equals 17 residues. V was pared by 1 base and J by 4 bases, with 12 bases of the junction left unmatched.

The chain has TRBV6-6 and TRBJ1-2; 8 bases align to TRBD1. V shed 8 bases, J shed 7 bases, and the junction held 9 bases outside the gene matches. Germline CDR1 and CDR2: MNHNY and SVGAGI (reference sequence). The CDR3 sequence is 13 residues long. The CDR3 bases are TGTGCCAGCTGGGCAGGGGGCGCGAGTGGCTACACCTTC. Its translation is CASWAGGASGYTF.

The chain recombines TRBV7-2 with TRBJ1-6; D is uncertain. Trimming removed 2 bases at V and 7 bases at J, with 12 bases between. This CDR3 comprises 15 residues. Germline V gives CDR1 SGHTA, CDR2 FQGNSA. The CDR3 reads CASSLLPLENSPLHF. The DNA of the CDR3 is TGTGCCAGCAGCTTATTACCACTTGAGAATTCACCCCTCCACTTT.

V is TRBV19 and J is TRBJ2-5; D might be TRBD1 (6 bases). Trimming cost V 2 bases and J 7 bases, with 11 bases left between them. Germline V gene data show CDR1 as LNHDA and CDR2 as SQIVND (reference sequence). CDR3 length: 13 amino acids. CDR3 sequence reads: CASSIQGYGTQYF. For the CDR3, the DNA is TGTGCCAGTAGTATACAGGGGTATGGGACCCAGTACTTC.

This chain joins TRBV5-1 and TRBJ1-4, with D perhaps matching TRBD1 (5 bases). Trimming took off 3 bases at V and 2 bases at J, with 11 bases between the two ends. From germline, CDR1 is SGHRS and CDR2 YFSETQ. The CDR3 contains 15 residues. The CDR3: CASSYAGGTNEKLFF. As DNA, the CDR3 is TGCGCCAGCAGCTACGCCGGGGGTACTAATGAAAAACTGTTTTTT. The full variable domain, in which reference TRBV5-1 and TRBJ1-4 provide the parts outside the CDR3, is KAGVTQTPRYLIKTRGQQVTLSCSPISGHRSVSWYQQTPGQGLQFLFEYFSETQRNKGNFPGRFSGRQFSNSRSEMNVSTLELGDSALYLCASSYAGGTNEKLFFGSGTQLSVL.

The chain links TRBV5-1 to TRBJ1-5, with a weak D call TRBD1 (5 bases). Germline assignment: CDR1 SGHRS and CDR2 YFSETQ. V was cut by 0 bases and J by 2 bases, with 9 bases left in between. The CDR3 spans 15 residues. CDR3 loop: CASSLAGGGNQPQHF. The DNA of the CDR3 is TGCGCCAGCAGCTTGGCCGGGGGGGGCAATCAGCCCCAGCATTTT.

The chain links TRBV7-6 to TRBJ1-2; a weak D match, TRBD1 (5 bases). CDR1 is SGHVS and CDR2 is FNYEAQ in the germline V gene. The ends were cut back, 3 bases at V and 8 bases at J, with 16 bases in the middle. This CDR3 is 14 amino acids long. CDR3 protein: CASSFDSAAAGYTF. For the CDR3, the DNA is TGTGCCAGCAGCTTCGACAGCGCCGCGGCGGGCTACACCTTC.

The CDR3 reads CASSIRLAGGSRAGANVLTF. DNA of the CDR3: TGTGCCAGCAGCATTAGACTAGCGGGGGGTAGTAGAGCTGGGGCCAACGTCCTGACTTTC. J is TRBJ2-6 and V is TRBV7-9, with TRBD2 matching 13 bases. Germline lookup yields CDR1 SEHNR and CDR2 FQNEAQ (reference sequence). This CDR3 has 20 amino acids. V dropped 5 bases and J dropped 2; count of bases not matched to a gene: 12.

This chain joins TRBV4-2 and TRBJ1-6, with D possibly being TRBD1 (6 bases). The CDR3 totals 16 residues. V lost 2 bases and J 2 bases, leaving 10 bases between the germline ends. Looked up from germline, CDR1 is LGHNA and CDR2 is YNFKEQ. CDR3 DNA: TGTGCCAGCAGCCAATCAGGACAGCCCTATAATTCACCCCTCCACTTT. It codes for CASSQSGQPYNSPLHF.